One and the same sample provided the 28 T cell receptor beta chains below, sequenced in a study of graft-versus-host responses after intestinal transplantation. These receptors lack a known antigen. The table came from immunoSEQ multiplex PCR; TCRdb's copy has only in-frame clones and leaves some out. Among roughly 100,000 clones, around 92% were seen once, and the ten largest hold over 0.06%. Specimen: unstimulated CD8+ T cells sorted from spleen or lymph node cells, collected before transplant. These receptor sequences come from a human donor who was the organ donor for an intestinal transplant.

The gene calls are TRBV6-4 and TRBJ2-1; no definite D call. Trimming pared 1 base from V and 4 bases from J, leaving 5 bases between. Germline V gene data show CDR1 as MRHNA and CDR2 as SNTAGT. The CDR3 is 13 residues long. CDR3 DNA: TGTGCCAGCAGTGACTGGGCATACAATGAGCAGTTCTTC. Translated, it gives CASSDWAYNEQFF.

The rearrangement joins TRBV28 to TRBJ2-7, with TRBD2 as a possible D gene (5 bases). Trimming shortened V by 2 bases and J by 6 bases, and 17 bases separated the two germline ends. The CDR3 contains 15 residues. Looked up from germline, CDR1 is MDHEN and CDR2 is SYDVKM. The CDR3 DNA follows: TGTGCCAGCAGTTTAAATATAGCGCTCTTGGGCGAGCAGTACTTC. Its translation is CASSLNIALLGEQYF.

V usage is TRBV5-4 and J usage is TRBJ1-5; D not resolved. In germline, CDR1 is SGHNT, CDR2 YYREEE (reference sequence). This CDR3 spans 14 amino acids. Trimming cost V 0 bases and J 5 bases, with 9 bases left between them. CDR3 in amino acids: CASSLAGEDQPQHF. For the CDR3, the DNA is TGTGCCAGCAGCTTGGCCGGGGAAGATCAGCCCCAGCATTTT.

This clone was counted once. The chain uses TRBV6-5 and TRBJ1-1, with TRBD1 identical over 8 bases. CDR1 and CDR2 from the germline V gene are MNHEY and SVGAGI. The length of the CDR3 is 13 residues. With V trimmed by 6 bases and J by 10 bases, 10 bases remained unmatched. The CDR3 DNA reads TGTGCCAGCAGAATCGGACAGGGCTCTACAGCTTTCTTT. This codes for CASRIGQGSTAFF.

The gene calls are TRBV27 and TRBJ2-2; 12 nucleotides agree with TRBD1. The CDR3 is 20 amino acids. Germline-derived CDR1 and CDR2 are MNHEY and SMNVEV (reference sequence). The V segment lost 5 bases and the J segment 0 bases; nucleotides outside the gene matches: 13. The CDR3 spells CASSTVPGQGAGTNTGELFF. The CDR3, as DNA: TGTGCCAGCAGTACTGTCCCGGGACAGGGGGCAGGAACGAACACCGGGGAGCTGTTTTTT.

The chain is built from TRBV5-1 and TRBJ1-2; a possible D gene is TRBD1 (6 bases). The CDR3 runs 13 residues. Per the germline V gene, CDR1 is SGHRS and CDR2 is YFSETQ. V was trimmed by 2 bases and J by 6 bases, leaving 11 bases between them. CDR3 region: CASSFGTRNGYTF. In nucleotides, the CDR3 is TGCGCCAGCAGCTTCGGGACAAGGAATGGCTACACCTTC.

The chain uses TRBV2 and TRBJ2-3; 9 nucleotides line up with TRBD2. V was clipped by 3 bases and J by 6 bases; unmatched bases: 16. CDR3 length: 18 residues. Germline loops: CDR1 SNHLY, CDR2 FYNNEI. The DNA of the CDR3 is TGTGCCAGCAGTGATTCGGGACTAGCAACACGGGACCGGGATACGCAGTATTTT. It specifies CASSDSGLATRDRDTQYF.

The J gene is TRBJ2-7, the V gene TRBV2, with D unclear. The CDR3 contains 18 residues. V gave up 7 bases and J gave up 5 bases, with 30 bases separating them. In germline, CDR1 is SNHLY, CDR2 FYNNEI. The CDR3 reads CASTEKQSQKYLYDEQYF. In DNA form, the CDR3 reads TGTGCCAGCACCGAAAAACAGTCACAAAAATACCTTTACGACGAGCAGTACTTC.

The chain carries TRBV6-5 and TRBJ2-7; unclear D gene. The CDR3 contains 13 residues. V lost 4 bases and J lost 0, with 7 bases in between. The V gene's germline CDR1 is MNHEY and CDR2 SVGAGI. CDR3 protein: CASSSESSYEQYF. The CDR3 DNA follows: TGTGCCAGCAGTTCTGAGAGCTCCTACGAGCAGTACTTC.

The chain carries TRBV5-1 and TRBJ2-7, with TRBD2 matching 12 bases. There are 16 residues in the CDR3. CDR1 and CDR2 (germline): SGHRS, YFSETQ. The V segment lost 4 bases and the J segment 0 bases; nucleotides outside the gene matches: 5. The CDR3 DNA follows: TGCGCCAGCAGCCTTGGACTAGCGGGACCCTCCTACGAGCAGTACTTC. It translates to CASSLGLAGPSYEQYF.

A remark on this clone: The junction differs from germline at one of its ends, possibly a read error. CDR3 residues: CASSLAGSSKQPQHF. As DNA, the CDR3 is TGTGCCAGCAGCTTAGCAGGAAGTAGCAAACAGCCCCAGCATTTT. The chain combines TRBV7-9 with TRBJ1-5; no clear D gene. The CDR3 covers 15 residues. CDR1 and CDR2 (germline): SEHNR, FQNEAQ (reference sequence).

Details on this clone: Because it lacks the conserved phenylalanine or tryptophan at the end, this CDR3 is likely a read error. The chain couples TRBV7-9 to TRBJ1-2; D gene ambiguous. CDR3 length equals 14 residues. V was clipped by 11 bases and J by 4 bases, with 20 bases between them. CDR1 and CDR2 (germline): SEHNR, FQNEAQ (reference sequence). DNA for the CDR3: TGTGCCGCCGGGTTAGAGGGCCCCATCTATGGCTACACCTCC. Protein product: CAAGLEGPIYGYTS.

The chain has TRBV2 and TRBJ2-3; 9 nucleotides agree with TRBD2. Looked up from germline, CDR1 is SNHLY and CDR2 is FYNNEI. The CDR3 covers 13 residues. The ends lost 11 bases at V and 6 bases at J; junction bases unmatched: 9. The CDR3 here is CALTIAGVDTQYF. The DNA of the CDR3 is TGTGCCCTAACCATAGCGGGAGTGGATACGCAGTATTTT. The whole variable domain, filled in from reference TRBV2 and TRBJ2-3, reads EPEVTQTPSHQVTQMGQEVILRCVPISNHLYFYWYRQILGQKVEFLVSFYNNEISEKSEIFDDQFSVERPDGSNFTLKIRSTKLEDSAMYFCALTIAGVDTQYFGPGTRLTVL.

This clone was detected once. For the CDR3, the DNA is TGCGCCAGCAGTCACCCCTACAGCAATCAGCCCCAGCATTTT. This sequence encodes CASSHPYSNQPQHF. The gene calls are TRBV23-1 and TRBJ1-5; D ambiguous. TRBV23-1 is sorted into the ORF group, with uncertain function. The V end lost 3 bases, the J end lost 1 base, and 7 bases lay between the germline ends. This CDR3 is built from 14 residues.

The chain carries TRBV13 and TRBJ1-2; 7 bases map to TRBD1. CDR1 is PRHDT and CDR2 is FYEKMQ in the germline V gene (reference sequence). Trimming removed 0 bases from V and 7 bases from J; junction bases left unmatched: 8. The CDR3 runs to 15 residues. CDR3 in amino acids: CASSLGGGTLRGYTF. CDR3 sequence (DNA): TGTGCCAGCAGCTTAGGAGGGGGCACTTTGCGTGGCTACACCTTC.

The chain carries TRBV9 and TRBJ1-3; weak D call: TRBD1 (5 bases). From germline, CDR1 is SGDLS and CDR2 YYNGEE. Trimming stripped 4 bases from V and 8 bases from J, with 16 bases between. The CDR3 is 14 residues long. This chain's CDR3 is CASSSSGGWDTIYF. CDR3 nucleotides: TGTGCCAGCAGCTCGAGTGGGGGGTGGGACACCATATATTTT.

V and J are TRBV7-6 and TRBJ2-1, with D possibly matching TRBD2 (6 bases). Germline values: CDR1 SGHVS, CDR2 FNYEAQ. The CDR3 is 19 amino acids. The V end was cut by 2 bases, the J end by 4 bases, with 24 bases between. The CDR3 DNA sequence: TGTGCCAGCAGCTTAAGGGGACTGGTAGGGGCGGGGCTATACAATGAGCAGTTCTTC. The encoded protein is CASSLRGLVGAGLYNEQFF.

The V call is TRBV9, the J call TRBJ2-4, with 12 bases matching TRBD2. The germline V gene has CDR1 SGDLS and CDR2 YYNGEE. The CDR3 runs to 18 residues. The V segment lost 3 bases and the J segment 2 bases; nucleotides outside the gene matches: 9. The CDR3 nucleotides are TGTGCCAGCAGCGCCTTGGGCCTAGCGGGGGGGTCCAAAAACATTCAGTACTTC. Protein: CASSALGLAGGSKNIQYF.

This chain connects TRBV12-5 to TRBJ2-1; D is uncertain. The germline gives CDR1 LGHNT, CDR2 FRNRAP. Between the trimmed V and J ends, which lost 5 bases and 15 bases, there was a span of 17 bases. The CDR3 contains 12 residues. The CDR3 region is CASGLRLQPTFF. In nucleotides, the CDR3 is TGTGCTAGTGGTCTCCGACTCCAACCCACGTTCTTC.

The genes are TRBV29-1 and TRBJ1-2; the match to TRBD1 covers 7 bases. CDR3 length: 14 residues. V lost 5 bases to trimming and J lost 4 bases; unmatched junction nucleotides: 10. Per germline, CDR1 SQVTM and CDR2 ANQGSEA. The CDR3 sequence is CSVPGGTPFYGYTF. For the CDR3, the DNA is TGCAGCGTTCCAGGGGGTACCCCTTTCTATGGCTACACCTTC.

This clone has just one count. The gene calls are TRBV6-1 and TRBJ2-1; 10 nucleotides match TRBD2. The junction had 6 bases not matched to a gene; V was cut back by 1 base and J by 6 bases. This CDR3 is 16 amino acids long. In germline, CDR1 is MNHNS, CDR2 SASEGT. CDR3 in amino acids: CASSEVRLAGLNEQFF. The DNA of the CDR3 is TGTGCCAGCAGTGAAGTTAGACTAGCGGGTCTCAATGAGCAGTTCTTC.

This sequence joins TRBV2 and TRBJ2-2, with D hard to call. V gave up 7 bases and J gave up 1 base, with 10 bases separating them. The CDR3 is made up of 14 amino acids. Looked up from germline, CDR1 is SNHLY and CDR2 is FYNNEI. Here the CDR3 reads CASIPRVNTGELFF. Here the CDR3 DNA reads TGTGCCAGCATTCCGAGAGTGAACACCGGGGAGCTGTTTTTT.

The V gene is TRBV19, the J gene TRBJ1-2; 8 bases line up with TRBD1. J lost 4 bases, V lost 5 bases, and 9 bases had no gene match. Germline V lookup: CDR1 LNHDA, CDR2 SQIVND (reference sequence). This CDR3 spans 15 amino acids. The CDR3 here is CASSRGSDRVYGYTF. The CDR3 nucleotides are TGTGCCAGTAGTCGTGGTTCGGACAGGGTCTATGGCTACACCTTC.

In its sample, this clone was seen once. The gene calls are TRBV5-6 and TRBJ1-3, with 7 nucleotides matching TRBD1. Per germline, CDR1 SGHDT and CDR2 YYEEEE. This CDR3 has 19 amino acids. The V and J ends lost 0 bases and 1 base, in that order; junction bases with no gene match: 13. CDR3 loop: CASSLEGTVHPQSGNTIYF. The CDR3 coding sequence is TGTGCCAGCAGCTTGGAGGGGACAGTTCACCCCCAGTCTGGAAACACCATATATTTT.

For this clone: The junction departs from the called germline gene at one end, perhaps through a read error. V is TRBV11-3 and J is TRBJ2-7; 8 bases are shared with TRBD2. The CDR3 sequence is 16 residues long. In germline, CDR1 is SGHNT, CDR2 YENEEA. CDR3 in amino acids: CASSLAYGGAHYKQYF. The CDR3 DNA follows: TGTGCCAGCAGCTTGGCTTACGGGGGGGCCCACTACAAGCAGTACTTC.

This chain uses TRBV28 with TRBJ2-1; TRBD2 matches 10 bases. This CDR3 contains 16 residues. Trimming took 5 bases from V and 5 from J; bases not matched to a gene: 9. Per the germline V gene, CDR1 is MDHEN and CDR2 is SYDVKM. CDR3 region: CASSLKPGLADNEQFF. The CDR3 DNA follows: TGTGCCAGCAGTCTAAAACCCGGACTAGCGGACAATGAGCAGTTCTTC. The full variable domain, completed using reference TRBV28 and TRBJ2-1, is DVKVTQSSRYLVKRTGEKVFLECVQDMDHENMFWYRQDPGLGLRLIYFSYDVKMKEKGDIPEGYSVSREKKERFSLILESASTNQTSMYLCASSLKPGLADNEQFFGPGTRLTVL.

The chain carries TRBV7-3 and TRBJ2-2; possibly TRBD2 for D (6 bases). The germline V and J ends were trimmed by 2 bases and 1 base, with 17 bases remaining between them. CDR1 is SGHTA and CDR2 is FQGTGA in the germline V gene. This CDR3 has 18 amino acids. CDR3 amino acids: CASSLPDRLGRNTGELFF. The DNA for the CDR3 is TGTGCCAGCAGCTTACCGGACCGACTAGGTCGGAACACCGGGGAGCTGTTTTTT.

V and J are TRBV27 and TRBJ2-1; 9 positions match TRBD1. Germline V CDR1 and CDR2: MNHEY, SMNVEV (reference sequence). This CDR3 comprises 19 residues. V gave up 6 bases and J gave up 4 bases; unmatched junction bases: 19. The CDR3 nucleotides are TGTGCCAGCAGCTCTTATCGGGACAGGGTCGGTTTAGCGTACAATGAGCAGTTCTTC. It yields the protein CASSSYRDRVGLAYNEQFF.